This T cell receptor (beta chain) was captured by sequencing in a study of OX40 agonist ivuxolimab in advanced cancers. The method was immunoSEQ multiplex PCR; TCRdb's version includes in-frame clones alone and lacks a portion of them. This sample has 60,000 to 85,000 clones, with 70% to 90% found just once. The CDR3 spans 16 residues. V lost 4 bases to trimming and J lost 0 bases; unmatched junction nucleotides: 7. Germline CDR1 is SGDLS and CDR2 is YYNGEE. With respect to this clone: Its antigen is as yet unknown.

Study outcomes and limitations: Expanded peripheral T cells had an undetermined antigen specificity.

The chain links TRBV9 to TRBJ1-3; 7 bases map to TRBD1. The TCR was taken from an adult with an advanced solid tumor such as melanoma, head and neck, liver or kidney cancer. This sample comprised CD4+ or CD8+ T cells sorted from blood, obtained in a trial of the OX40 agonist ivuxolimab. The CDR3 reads CASSPGGSRSGNTIYF. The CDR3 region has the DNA TGTGCCAGCAGCCCAGGGGGGAGCCGCTCTGGAAACACCATATATTTT.